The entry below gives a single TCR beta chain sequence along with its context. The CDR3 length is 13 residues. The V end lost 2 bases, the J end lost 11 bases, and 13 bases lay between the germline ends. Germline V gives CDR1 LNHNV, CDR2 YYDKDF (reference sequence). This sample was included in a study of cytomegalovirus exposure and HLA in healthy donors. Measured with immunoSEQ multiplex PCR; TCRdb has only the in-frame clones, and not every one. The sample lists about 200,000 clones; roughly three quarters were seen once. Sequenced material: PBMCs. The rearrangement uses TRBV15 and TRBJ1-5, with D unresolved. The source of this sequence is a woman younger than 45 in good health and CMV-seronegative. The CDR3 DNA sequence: TGTGCCACCAGCAGATCTATACTCAAAGCCCAGCATTTT. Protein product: CATSRSILKAQHF. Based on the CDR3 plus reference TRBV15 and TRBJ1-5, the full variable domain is DAMVIQNPRYQVTQFGKPVTLSCSQTLNHNVMYWYQQKSSQAPKLLFHYYDKDFNNEADTPDNFQSRRPNTSFCFLDIRSPGLGDTAMYLCATSRSILKAQHFGDGTRLSIL.